The 9 T cell receptor beta chains below come from one sample, sequenced in a study of monozygotic twins with inflammatory bowel disease. From its re-call of the 5' RACE reads, TCRdb lists each CDR3 protein once, without DNA. The sample data list about 210,000 distinct CDR3 sequences. The sequencing input was blood. The source of these receptors is a human donor with ulcerative colitis or Crohn's disease, or a healthy co-twin of an affected twin (not recorded which).

V is TRBV3-1 and J is TRBJ1-2; TCRdb reports TRBD1, a call that lacks DNA to check it against. The CDR3 has 15 amino acids. Germline V CDR1 and CDR2: LGHDT, YNNKEL (reference sequence). CDR3 loop: CASSLGTAPNYGYTF.

This chain links TRBV3-1 with TRBJ2-3; the TRBD1 assignment by TCRdb is unverifiable without DNA. This CDR3 is 15 amino acids long. The germline CDR1 and CDR2 sequences are LGHDT and YNNKEL (reference sequence). Here the CDR3 reads CASSPGTSESDTQYF.

The genes are TRBV7-2 and TRBJ2-3; TCRdb's assignment of TRBD2 cannot be checked, as there is no DNA. This CDR3 comprises 17 residues. The V gene's germline CDR1 is SGHTA and CDR2 FQGNSA. Here the CDR3 reads CASSLAEAGGPTDTQYF.

The chain carries TRBV7-3 and TRBJ2-2; without DNA, the TCRdb call of TRBD1 cannot be checked. Germline assignment: CDR1 SGHTA and CDR2 FQGTGA. The CDR3 covers 16 residues. The CDR3 loop is CASSLTPGGGTGELFF. Full variable domain (missing parts from reference TRBV7-3 and TRBJ2-2): GAGVSQTPSNKVTEKGKYVELRCDPISGHTALYWYRQSLGQGPEFLIYFQGTGAADDSGLPNDRFFAVRPEGSVSTLKIQRTERGDSAVYLCASSLTPGGGTGELFFGEGSRLTVL.

The chain is built from TRBV19 and TRBJ1-2; there is no DNA to check the TCRdb D call of TRBD1. The germline CDR1 and CDR2 sequences are LNHDA and SQIVND (reference sequence). The CDR3 is 15 amino acids. Here the CDR3 reads CASNLQWGADYGYTF.

This chain joins TRBV12-3 or TRBV12-4 and TRBJ1-1; as DNA is missing, the TRBD1 call by TCRdb cannot be tested. This CDR3 region has 13 residues. The CDR3: CASSAGGFQEAFF.

The J gene is TRBJ1-5, the V gene TRBV5-1; no DNA is available, so the TRBD1 call from TCRdb remains unchecked. The CDR3 totals 14 residues. Germline lookup yields CDR1 SGHRS and CDR2 YFSETQ. CDR3 loop: CASSLGQEHQPQHF.

This sequence joins TRBV5-1 and TRBJ1-1; checking the TCRdb D call of TRBD1 is not possible without DNA. Germline V gives CDR1 SGHRS, CDR2 YFSETQ. This CDR3 has 13 amino acids. This chain's CDR3 is CASSRGGTDEAFF.

This rearrangement joins TRBV3-1 to TRBJ2-5; the D gene TCRdb calls, TRBD1, cannot be checked with no DNA. CDR1 and CDR2 from the germline V gene are LGHDT and YNNKEL (reference sequence). This CDR3 spans 15 amino acids. The CDR3 reads CASSLQGINQETQYF.